The 5 T cell receptor beta chains in this list originate from one sample, sequenced in a study of blood T cell repertoires in COVID-19. The method was immunoSEQ multiplex PCR; TCRdb's version includes in-frame clones alone and lacks a portion of them. The sample has some 150,000 clones; under 90% are singletons. Sequencing was done on a sample of peripheral blood. The receptors were sampled from a woman aged 70-85 years with COVID-19, enrolled during active disease.

This chain connects TRBV19 to TRBJ2-2; the D gene is possibly TRBD1 (6 bases). Deletions cut 6 bases from V and 2 bases from J, with 10 bases between. Germline CDR1 is LNHDA and CDR2 is SQIVND (reference sequence). The CDR3 extends over 14 amino acids. This chain's CDR3 is CASSLDSNTGELFF. The CDR3 DNA is TGTGCCAGTAGCCTGGACAGCAACACCGGGGAGCTGTTTTTT.

The genes are TRBV3-1 (or the pseudogene TRBV3-2) and TRBJ2-1, with TRBD2 matching 8 bases. CDR1 and CDR2 from the germline V gene are LGHDT and YNNKEL (reference sequence). The CDR3 is 15 residues long. Trimming cost V 7 bases and J 7 bases; bases outside gene matches: 12. CDR3 sequence (DNA): TGTGCCAGCAACCTGGGGTGGTCTAGCGGGAATGAGCAGTTCTTC. As protein: CASNLGWSSGNEQFF.

This clone was observed a handful of times. This rearrangement joins TRBV9 to TRBJ2-7; D is possibly TRBD2 (5 bases). CDR1 is SGDLS, CDR2 YYNGEE, per germline. CDR3 length equals 16 residues. Trimming pared 0 bases from V and 1 base from J, leaving 14 bases between. The chain's CDR3 is CASSVGRTGGSYEQYF. The CDR3 DNA is TGTGCCAGCAGCGTAGGAAGGACTGGCGGTTCCTACGAGCAGTACTTC. Full variable domain (remainder filled in from reference TRBV9 and TRBJ2-7): DSGVTQTPKHLITATGQRVTLRCSPRSGDLSVYWYQQSLDQGLQFLIQYYNGEERAKGNILERFSAQQFPDLHSELNLSSLELGDSALYFCASSVGRTGGSYEQYFGPGTRLTVT.

The chain combines TRBV6-5 with TRBJ1-6; D remains ambiguous. Germline assignment: CDR1 MNHEY and CDR2 SVGAGI. This CDR3 is 13 amino acids long. V lost 0 bases, J lost 11 bases, and 8 bases lay in between. Written as DNA, the CDR3 is TGTGCCAGCAGTTACTCGACGGGGACACCCCTCCACTTT. Protein product: CASSYSTGTPLHF.

The rearrangement links TRBV5-1 to TRBJ2-5; perhaps TRBD1 as D (5 bases). CDR1 is SGHRS and CDR2 is YFSETQ in the germline V gene. The CDR3 consists of 16 residues. The V and J ends lost 2 bases and 5 bases respectively, with 19 bases between them. The CDR3 protein is CASSFRESGNGETQYF. The DNA of the CDR3 is TGCGCCAGCAGCTTCAGGGAATCAGGGAACGGGGAGACCCAGTACTTC.